This T cell receptor (beta chain) is from a study of cytomegalovirus exposure and HLA in healthy donors. 60 Vbeta and 13 Jbeta primers were used in PCR. Clones were sequenced by immunoSEQ multiplex PCR, and TCRdb holds only the in-frame ones, with some missing. The sample spans roughly 120,000 clones; the ten largest clones claim approximately 0.99%. The germline V gene encodes CDR1 MNHNY and CDR2 SVGAGI (reference sequence). CDR3 length equals 13 residues. V gave up 5 bases and J gave up 4 bases, with 11 bases separating them. Specimen: PBMCs. The genes are TRBV6-6 and TRBJ1-1; perhaps TRBD1 as D (6 bases). This TCR was sampled from a young man in good health and CMV-seronegative. CDR3 nucleotides: TGTGCCAGCAGTCCGGACAGTTCCACTGAAGCTTTCTTT. Protein: CASSPDSSTEAFF.